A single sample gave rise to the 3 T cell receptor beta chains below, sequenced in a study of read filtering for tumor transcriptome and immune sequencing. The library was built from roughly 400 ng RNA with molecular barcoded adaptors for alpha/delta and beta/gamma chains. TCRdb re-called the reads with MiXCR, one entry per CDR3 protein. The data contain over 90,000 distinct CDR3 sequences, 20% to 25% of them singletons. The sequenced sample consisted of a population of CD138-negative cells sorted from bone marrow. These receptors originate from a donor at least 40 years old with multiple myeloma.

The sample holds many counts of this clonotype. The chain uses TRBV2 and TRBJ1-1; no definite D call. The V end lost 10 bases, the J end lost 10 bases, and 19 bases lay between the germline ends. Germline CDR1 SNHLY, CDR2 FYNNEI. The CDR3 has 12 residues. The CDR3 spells CATVLEPPGAFF. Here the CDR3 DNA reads TGTGCCACAGTTTTGGAACCCCCCGGAGCTTTCTTT.

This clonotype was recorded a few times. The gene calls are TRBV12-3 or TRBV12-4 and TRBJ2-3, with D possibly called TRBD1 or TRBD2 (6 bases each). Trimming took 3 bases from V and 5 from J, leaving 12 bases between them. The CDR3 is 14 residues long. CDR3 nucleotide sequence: TGTGCCAGCAGTTTGGGGGGCGCGGTAGATACGCAGTATTTT. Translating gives CASSLGGAVDTQYF.

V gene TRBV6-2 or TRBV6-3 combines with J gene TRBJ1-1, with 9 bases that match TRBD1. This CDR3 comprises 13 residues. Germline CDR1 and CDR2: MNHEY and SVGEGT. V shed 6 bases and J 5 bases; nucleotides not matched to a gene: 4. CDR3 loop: CASRPGTGTEAFF. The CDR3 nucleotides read TGTGCCAGCAGACCCGGGACAGGGACTGAAGCTTTCTTT.